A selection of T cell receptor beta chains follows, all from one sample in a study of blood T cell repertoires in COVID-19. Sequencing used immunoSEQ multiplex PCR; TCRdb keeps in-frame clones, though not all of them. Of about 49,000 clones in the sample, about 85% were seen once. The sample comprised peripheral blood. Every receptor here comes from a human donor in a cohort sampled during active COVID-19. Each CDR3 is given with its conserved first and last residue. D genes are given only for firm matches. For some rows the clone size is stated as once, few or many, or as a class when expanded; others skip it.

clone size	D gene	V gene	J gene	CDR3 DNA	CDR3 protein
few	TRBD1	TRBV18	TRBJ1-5	TGTGCCAGCTCACCAACAGGGGGCAACCAGCCCCAGCATTTT	CASSPTGGNQPQHF
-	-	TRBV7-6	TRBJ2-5	TGTGCCAGCAGCTTAGCGGCTAGTCTCCGAGAGACCCAGTACTTC	CASSLAASLRETQYF
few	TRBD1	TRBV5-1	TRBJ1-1	TGCGCCAGCAGCCTGGGACAGAGGAACACTGAAGCTTTCTTT	CASSLGQRNTEAFF
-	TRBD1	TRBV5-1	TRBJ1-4	TGCGCCAGCAGCCCAGGGGGCGTTGAGCCTAATGAAAAACTGTTTTTT	CASSPGGVEPNEKLFF
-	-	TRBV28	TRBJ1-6	TGTGCCAGCAGTTTATGGAGGGTCGAGAGGGATTCACCCCTCCACTTT	CASSLWRVERDSPLHF
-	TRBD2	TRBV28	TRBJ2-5	TGTGCCAGCAGTGGACTAGCGGGATACCAAGAGACCCAGTACTTC	CASSGLAGYQETQYF
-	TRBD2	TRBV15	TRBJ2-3	TGTGCCACCAGCAGAGGAGCGGGAGCGGCAGATACGCAGTATTTT	CATSRGAGAADTQYF
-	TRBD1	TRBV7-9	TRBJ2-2	TGTGCCAGCAGCTTGGGACAGGTTCTCCCCGGGGAGCTGTTTTTT	CASSLGQVLPGELFF
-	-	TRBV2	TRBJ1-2	TGTGCCAGCAGTGAAAGGAGGATAGATGGCTACACCTTC	CASSERRIDGYTF
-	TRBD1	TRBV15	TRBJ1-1	TGTGCCACCAGCCCTGGACAGGGGGACTGGAACACTGAAGCTTTCTTT	CATSPGQGDWNTEAFF
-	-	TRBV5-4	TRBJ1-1	TGTGCCAGCAGCTTGGGAAAAGGACTTGACACTGAAGCTTTCTTT	CASSLGKGLDTEAFF
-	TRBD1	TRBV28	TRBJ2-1	TGTGCCAGCAGTCCTAAGGGGATACAGGGGGCGGTTGAGCAGTTCTTC	CASSPKGIQGAVEQFF
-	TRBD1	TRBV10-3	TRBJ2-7	TGTGCCATCAGTGAAACCGGGACAGGACCAACCTACGAGCAGTACTTC	CAISETGTGPTYEQYF
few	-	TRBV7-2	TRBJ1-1	TGTGCCAGCAGCCCCCAGGGGTACACTGAAGCTTTCTTT	CASSPQGYTEAFF
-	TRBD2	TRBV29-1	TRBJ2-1	TGCAGCGTGCGACTAGCGGGCATCCCAAATCGAACCAGCTCCTACAATGAGCAGTTCTTC	CSVRLAGIPNRTSSYNEQFF
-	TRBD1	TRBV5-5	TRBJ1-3	TGTGCCAGCAGCCCTGACAGGGGACTTAGCTCTGGAAACACCATATATTTT	CASSPDRGLSSGNTIYF
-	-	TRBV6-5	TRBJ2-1	TGTGCCAGCAGTTACCGGGGGACTTCCTACAATGAGCAGTTCTTC	CASSYRGTSYNEQFF
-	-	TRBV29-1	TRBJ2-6	TGCAGCGCGAGAGTTTCTGGGGCCAACGTCCTGACTTTC	CSARVSGANVLTF
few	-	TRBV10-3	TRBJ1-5	TGTGCCATCAGTGATGGCGGGGGCGCGGGACAGCCCCAGCATTTT	CAISDGGGAGQPQHF
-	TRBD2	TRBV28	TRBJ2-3	TGTGCCAGCAGATTAGCGGGAGGGCAGGGGTTCACAGATACGCAGTATTTT	CASRLAGGQGFTDTQYF
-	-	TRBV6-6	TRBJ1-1	TGTGCCAGCAGTTACGGAGGGCTGGCAGCAACTGAAGCTTTCTTT	CASSYGGLAATEAFF
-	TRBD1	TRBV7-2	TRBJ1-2	TGTGCCAGCAGCGACGAGGACAGGCTATATGGCTACACCTTC	CASSDEDRLYGYTF
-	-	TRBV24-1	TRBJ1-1	TGTGCCACCAGTGATAAGGAGGGCACTGAAGCTTTCTTT	CATSDKEGTEAFF
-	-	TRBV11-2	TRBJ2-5	TGTGCCAGCAGCTTGAACCGAGGTCACCAAGAGACCCAGTACTTC	CASSLNRGHQETQYF
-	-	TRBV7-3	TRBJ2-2	TGTGCCAGCAGCCCTGGGACTCGTAGGTCCGGGGAGCTGTTTTTT	CASSPGTRRSGELFF
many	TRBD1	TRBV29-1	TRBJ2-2	TGCAGCGTGATAGGGACAGGGCGGGCCGGGGAGCTGTTTTTT	CSVIGTGRAGELFF
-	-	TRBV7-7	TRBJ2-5	TGTGCTAGCAGCTCCCGAGGGGGGGTGGAGACCCAGTACTTC	CASSSRGGVETQYF
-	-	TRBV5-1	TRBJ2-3	TGCGCCAGCAGCTTGGCAGCAGGGAACACAGATACGCAGTATTTT	CASSLAAGNTDTQYF
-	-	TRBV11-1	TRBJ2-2	TGTGCCAGCAACTCGGTCTCCGGGGAGCTGTTTTTT	CASNSVSGELFF
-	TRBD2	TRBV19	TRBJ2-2	TGTGCCAGTAGTGAGGCGGGGGGAGCGAACACCGGGGAGCTGTTTTTT	CASSEAGGANTGELFF